This T cell receptor beta chain was profiled in a study of T cell responses to AZD1222 COVID-19 vaccine. TCRdb's table, derived via immunoSEQ multiplex PCR, lists solely in-frame clones and lacks some. The sample records over 150,000 clones, 90% being singletons. Study results and caveats: The donors showed a predominance of white British ancestry and of females, with possible underestimation of clonal diversity. Baseline serostatus was positive in only six AZD1222 recipients.

CDR1 is SGHAT and CDR2 is FQNNGV in the germline V gene. This CDR3 contains 17 residues. V was clipped by 0 bases and J by 0 bases, with 15 bases between them. Remarks on this clone: Its antigen is currently unknown.

Material: peripheral blood, obtained on day 0 of AZD1222 vaccination. The chain employs TRBV11-2 and TRBJ2-7, with D perhaps assigned TRBD1 or TRBD2 (7 bases each). The sequence was collected from an adult in good health. The CDR3, as DNA: TGTGCCAGCAGCTTAGATCGGGGGAGGGGGCTCTCCTACGAGCAGTACTTC. Protein sequence: CASSLDRGRGLSYEQYF. Full variable domain (remainder filled in from reference TRBV11-2 and TRBJ2-7): EAGVAQSPRYKIIEKRQSVAFWCNPISGHATLYWYQQILGQGPKLLIQFQNNGVVDDSQLPKDRFSAERLKGVDSTLKIQPAKLEDSAVYLCASSLDRGRGLSYEQYFGPGTRLTVT.